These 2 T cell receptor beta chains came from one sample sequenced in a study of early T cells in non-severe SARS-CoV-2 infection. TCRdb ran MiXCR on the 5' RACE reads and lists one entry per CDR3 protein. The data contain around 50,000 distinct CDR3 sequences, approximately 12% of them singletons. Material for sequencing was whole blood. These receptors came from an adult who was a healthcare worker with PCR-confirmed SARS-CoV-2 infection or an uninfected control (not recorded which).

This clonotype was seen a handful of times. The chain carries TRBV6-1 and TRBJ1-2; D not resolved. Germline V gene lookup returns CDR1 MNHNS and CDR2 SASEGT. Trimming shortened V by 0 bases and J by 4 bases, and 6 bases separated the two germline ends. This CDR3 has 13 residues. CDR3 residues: CASSEAGIYGYTF. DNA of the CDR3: TGTGCCAGCAGTGAAGCAGGTATCTATGGCTACACCTTC.

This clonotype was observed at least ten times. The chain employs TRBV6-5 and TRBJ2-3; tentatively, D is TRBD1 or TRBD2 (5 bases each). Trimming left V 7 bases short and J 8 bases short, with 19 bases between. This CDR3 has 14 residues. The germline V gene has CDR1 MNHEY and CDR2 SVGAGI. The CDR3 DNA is TGTGCCAGCAACCCCTCCACTCGGGACGGTACGCAGTATTTT. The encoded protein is CASNPSTRDGTQYF.